Detailed here is one T cell receptor (beta chain). This sample was taken from a study of blood T cell repertoires in COVID-19. V was pared by 3 bases and J by 4 bases, with 10 bases between. CDR3 size: 13 residues. Germline CDR1 is MNHEY and CDR2 is SMNVEV (reference sequence). TCRdb keeps only in-frame clones here, not all; method: immunoSEQ multiplex PCR. The data show 60,000 to 70,000 clones, 75% to 95% seen once. The V gene is TRBV27, the J gene TRBJ2-7, with D possibly TRBD1 on 6 matching bases. The TCR was taken from a human donor with active COVID-19. The donor label of this sample is uncertain. Sample: peripheral blood. The CDR3 bases are TGTGCCAGCAGTTTGGGAACAGGGTACGAGCAGTACTTC. This gives the protein CASSLGTGYEQYF.